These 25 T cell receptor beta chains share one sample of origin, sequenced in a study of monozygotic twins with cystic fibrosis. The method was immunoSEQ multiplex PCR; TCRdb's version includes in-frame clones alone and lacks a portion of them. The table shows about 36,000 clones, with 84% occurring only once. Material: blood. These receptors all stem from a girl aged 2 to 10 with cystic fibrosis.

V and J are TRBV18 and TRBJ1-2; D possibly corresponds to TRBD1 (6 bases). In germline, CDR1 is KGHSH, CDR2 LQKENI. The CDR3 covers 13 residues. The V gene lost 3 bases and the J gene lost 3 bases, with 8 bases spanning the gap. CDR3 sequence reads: CASSPRTDYGYTF. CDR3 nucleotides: TGTGCCAGCTCACCTCGGACAGACTATGGCTACACCTTC.

CDR3 region: CAWTQHGGQYF. In nucleotides, the CDR3 is TGTGCCTGGACCCAGCATGGTGGGCAGTACTTC. V gene TRBV30 combines with J gene TRBJ2-7; D is uncertain. The V gene's germline CDR1 is GTSNPN and CDR2 SVGIG (reference sequence). This CDR3 is built from 11 residues. Trimming left V 4 bases short and J 9 bases short, with 13 bases between. Combining the CDR3 with reference TRBV30 and TRBJ2-7 gives the whole variable domain SQTIHQWPATLVQPVGSPLSLECTVEGTSNPNLYWYRQAAGRGLQLLFYSVGIGQISSEVPQNLSASRPQDRQFILSSKKLLLSDSGFYLCAWTQHGGQYFGPGTRLTVT.

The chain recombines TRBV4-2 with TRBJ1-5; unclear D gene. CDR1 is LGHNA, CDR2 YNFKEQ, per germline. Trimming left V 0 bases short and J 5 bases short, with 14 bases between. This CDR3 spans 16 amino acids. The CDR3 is CASSQDGGEGYQPQHF. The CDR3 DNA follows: TGTGCCAGCAGCCAAGATGGTGGGGAGGGATATCAGCCCCAGCATTTT.

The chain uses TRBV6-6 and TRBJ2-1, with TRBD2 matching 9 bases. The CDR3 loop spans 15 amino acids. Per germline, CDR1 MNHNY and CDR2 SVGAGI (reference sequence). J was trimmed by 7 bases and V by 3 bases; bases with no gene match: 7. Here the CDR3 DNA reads TGTGCCAGCAGTTATCTTGCGGGGGGGTTGAATGAGCAGTTCTTC. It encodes CASSYLAGGLNEQFF.

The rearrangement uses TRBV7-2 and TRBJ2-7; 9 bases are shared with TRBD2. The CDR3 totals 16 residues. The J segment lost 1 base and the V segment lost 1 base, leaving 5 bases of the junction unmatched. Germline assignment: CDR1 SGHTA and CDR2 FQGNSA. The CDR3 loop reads CASSLVWRGGSYEQYF. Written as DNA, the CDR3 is TGTGCCAGCAGCTTAGTTTGGCGGGGGGGATCCTACGAGCAGTACTTC. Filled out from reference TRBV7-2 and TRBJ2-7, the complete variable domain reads GAGVSQSPSNKVTEKGKDVELRCDPISGHTALYWYRQSLGQGLEFLIYFQGNSAPDKSGLPSDRFSAERTGGSVSTLTIQRTQQEDSAVYLCASSLVWRGGSYEQYFGPGTRLTVT.

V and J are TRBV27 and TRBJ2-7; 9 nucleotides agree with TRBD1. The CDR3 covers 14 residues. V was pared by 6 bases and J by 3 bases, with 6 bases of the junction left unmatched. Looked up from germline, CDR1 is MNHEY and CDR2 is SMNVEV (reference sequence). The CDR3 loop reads CASRIRDRVYEQYF. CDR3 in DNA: TGTGCCAGCAGGATCCGGGACAGGGTCTACGAGCAGTACTTC.

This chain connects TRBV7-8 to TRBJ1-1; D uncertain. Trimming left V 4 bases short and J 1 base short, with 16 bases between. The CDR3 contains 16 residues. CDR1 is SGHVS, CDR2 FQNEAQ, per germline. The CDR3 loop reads CASSSTQTPKNTEAFF. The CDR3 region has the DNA TGTGCCAGCAGCTCCACCCAAACCCCAAAGAACACTGAAGCTTTCTTT.

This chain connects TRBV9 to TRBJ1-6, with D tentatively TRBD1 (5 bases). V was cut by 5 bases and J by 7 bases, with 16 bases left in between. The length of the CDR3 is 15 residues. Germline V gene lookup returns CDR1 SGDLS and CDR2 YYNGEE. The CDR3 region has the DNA TGTGCCAGCAGTACCACCGGGACCCCGAATTCACCCCTCCACTTT. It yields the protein CASSTTGTPNSPLHF.

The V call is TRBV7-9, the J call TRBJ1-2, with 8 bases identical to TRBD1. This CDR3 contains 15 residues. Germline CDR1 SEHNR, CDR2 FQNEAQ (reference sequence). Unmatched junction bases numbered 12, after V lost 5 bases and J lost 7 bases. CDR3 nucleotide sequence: TGTGCCAGCAGCCACGCTTTGACCGACAGGGGTGGCTACACCTTC. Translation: CASSHALTDRGGYTF.

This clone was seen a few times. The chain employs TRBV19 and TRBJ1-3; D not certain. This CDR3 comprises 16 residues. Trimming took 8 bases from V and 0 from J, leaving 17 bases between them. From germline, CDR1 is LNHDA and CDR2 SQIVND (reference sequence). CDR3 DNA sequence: TGTGCCAGTCATCCACCTCGGGCCTACTCTGGAAACACCATATATTTT. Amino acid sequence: CASHPPRAYSGNTIYF.

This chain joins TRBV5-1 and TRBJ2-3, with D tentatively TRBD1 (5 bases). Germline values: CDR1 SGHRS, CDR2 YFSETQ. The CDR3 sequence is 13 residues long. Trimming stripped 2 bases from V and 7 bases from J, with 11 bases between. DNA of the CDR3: TGCGCCAGCAGCTTACAGGATGCGTATACGCAGTATTTT. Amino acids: CASSLQDAYTQYF.

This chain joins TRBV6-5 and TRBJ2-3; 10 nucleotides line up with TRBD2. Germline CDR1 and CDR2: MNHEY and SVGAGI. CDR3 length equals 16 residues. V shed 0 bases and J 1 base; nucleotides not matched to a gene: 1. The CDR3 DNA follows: TGTGCCAGCAGTTACTCTCTAGCGGGGGGCACAGATACGCAGTATTTT. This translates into CASSYSLAGGTDTQYF.

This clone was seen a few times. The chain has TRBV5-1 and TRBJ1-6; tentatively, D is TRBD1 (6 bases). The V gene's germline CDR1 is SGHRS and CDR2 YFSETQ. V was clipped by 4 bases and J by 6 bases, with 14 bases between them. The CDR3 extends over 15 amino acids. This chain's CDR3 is CASSQDRASNSPLHF. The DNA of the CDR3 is TGCGCCAGCAGCCAGGACAGAGCTAGTAATTCACCCCTCCACTTT.

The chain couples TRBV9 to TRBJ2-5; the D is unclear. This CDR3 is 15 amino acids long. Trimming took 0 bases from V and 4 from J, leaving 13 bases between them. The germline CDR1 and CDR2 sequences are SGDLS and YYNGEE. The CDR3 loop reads CASSVGGHLRETQYF. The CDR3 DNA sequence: TGTGCCAGCAGCGTAGGCGGCCACTTGAGAGAGACCCAGTACTTC.

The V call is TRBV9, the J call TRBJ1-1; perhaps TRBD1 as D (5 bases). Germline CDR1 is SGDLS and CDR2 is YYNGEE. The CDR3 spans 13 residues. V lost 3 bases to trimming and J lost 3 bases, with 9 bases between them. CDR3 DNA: TGTGCCAGCAGCGACGACAGATACACTGAAGCTTTCTTT. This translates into CASSDDRYTEAFF.

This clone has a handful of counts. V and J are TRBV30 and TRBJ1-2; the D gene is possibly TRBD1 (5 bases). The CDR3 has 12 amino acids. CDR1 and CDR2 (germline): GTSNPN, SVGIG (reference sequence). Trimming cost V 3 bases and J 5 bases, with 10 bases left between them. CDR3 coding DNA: TGTGCCTGGAGCCGTAAGGGGTATGGCTACACCTTC. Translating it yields CAWSRKGYGYTF.

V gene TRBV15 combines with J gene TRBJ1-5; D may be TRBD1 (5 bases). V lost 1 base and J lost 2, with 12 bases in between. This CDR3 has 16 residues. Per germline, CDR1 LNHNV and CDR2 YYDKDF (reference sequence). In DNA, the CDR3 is TGTGCCACCAGCAGAGGGGACCAAGAGGGCAATCAGCCCCAGCATTTT. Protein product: CATSRGDQEGNQPQHF.

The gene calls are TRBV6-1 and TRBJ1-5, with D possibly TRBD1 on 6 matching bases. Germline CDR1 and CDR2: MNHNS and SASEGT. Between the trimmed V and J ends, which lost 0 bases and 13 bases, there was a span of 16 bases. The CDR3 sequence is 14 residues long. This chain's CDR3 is CASSEAQTAGQQHF. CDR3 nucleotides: TGTGCCAGCAGTGAAGCGCAAACGGCGGGACAACAGCATTTT.

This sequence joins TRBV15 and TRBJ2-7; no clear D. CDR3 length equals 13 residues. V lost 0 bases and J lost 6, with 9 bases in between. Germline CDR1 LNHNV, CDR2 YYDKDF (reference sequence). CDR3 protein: CATSRELASEQYF. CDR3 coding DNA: TGTGCCACCAGCAGAGAGCTGGCTTCCGAGCAGTACTTC. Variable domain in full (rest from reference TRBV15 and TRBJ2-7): DAMVIQNPRYQVTQFGKPVTLSCSQTLNHNVMYWYQQKSSQAPKLLFHYYDKDFNNEADTPDNFQSRRPNTSFCFLDIRSPGLGDTAMYLCATSRELASEQYFGPGTRLTVT.

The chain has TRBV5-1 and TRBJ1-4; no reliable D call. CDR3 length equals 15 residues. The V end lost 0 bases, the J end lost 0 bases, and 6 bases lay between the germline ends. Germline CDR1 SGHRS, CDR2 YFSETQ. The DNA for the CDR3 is TGCGCCAGCAGCTTGGCGGAGTCAACTAATGAAAAACTGTTTTTT. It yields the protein CASSLAESTNEKLFF.

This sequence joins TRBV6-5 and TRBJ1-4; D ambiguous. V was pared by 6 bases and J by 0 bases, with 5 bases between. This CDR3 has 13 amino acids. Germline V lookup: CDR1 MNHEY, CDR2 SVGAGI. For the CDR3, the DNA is TGTGCCAGCAGGGGTGCAACTAATGAAAAACTGTTTTTT. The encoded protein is CASRGATNEKLFF.

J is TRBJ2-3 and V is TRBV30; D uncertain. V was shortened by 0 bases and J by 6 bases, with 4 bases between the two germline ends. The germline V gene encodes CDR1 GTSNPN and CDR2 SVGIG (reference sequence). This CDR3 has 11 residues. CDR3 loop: CAWSVVDTQYF. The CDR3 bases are TGTGCCTGGAGTGTAGTGGATACGCAGTATTTT.

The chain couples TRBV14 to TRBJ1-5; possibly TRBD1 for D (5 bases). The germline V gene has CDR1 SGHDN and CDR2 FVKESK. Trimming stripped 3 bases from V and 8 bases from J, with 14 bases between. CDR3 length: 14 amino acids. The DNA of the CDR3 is TGTGCCAGCAGCCACGGAACGGGAGGGGAGCCCCAGCATTTT. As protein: CASSHGTGGEPQHF. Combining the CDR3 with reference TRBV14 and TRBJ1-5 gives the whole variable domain EAGVTQFPSHSVIEKGQTVTLRCDPISGHDNLYWYRRVMGKEIKFLLHFVKESKQDESGMPNNRFLAERTGGTYSTLKVQPAELEDSGVYFCASSHGTGGEPQHFGDGTRLSIL.

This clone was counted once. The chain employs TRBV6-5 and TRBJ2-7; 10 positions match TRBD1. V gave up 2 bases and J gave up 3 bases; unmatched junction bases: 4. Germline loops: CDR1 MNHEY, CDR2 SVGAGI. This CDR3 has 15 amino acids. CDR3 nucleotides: TGTGCCAGCAGTTACGCCGGGACAGGGGACTACGAGCAGTACTTC. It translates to CASSYAGTGDYEQYF.

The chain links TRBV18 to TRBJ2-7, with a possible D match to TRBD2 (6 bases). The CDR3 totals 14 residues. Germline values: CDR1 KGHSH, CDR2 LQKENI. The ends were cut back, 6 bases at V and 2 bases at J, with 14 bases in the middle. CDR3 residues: CASSAVSGAYEQYF. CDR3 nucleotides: TGTGCCAGCTCCGCCGTTTCGGGGGCCTACGAGCAGTACTTC.